Following are 30 T cell receptor beta chains from one sample sequenced in a study of cytomegalovirus exposure and HLA in healthy donors. PCR involved 60 Vbeta and 13 Jbeta primers. Using immunoSEQ multiplex PCR, the repertoire was profiled, and TCRdb retains in-frame clones only, with some absent. Across tens of thousands of clones, the top ten clones capture 4.5% of the sample. Sequencing used PBMCs. The receptors derive from a woman between 40 and 55 years old in good health and CMV-seropositive.

This chain uses TRBV19 with TRBJ1-5, with D maybe TRBD1 (5 bases). Between the trimmed V and J ends, which lost 4 bases and 4 bases, there was a span of 14 bases. CDR3 length: 15 residues. Germline values: CDR1 LNHDA, CDR2 SQIVND (reference sequence). CDR3 in DNA: TGTGCCAGTAGTAGACGAGACAGAGAGAATCAGCCCCAGCATTTT. Translating gives CASSRRDRENQPQHF.

The V gene is TRBV7-9, the J gene TRBJ2-5, with TRBD2 matching 8 bases. CDR1 SEHNR and CDR2 FQNEAQ come from the germline V gene (reference sequence). The CDR3 sequence is 16 residues long. J gave up 3 bases and V 5 bases, and 11 bases lay outside the gene matches. CDR3 region: CASSPRTSFIEETQYF. CDR3 coding DNA: TGTGCCAGCAGCCCTAGGACTAGCTTCATCGAAGAGACCCAGTACTTC. Looking up the rest from reference TRBV7-9 and TRBJ2-5 gives the full variable domain: DTGVSQNPRHKITKRGQNVTFRCDPISEHNRLYWYRQTLGQGPEFLTYFQNEAQLEKSRLLSDRFSAERPKGSFSTLEIQRTEQGDSAMYLCASSPRTSFIEETQYFGPGTRLLVL.

The chain is built from TRBV7-9 and TRBJ2-7, with D perhaps TRBD1 (5 bases). The germline gives CDR1 SEHNR, CDR2 FQNEAQ (reference sequence). The ends were cut back, 3 bases at V and 4 bases at J, with 13 bases in the middle. The CDR3 has 14 residues. CDR3 coding DNA: TGTGCCAGCAGCTTTTCTGACAGAACTTACGAGCAGTACTTC. This encodes CASSFSDRTYEQYF.

The chain combines TRBV7-2 with TRBJ2-7, with D perhaps TRBD2 (6 bases). This CDR3 contains 14 residues. Germline CDR1 SGHTA, CDR2 FQGNSA. Trimming pared 3 bases from V and 4 bases from J, leaving 13 bases between. Here the CDR3 reads CASSFMGLPYEQYF. As DNA, the CDR3 is TGTGCCAGCAGCTTCATGGGACTTCCTTACGAGCAGTACTTC.

The V and J genes are TRBV6-6 and TRBJ1-4; TRBD1 matches 8 bases. CDR3 length: 13 amino acids. CDR1 MNHNY and CDR2 SVGAGI come from the germline V gene (reference sequence). V gave up 4 bases and J gave up 9 bases; unmatched junction bases: 4. The CDR3 nucleotides read TGTGCCAGCAGTTTAGGGGACAGGCAAAAACTGTTTTTT. Translation: CASSLGDRQKLFF.

V gene TRBV28 combines with J gene TRBJ2-7; D is perhaps TRBD1 (5 bases). V was pared by 5 bases and J by 3 bases, with 14 bases between. The CDR3 consists of 14 residues. The V gene's germline CDR1 is MDHEN and CDR2 SYDVKM. The CDR3 region has the DNA TGTGCCAGCAGTCCGGCCAGGGATATCTACGAGCAGTACTTC. This sequence encodes CASSPARDIYEQYF.

The CDR3 region is CASSLDGSGYNEQFF. The CDR3 bases are TGTGCCAGCAGCTTAGACGGGAGTGGCTACAATGAGCAGTTCTTC. V gene TRBV7-2 combines with J gene TRBJ2-1; maybe TRBD2 (6 bases). The germline V gene encodes CDR1 SGHTA and CDR2 FQGNSA. CDR3 size: 15 residues. The V end lost 1 base, the J end lost 3 bases, and 10 bases lay between the germline ends.

CDR3 protein: CASIRYAGDPWSSYNEQFF. The CDR3 nucleotides read TGTGCCAGCATCCGATATGCGGGAGACCCATGGAGCTCCTACAATGAGCAGTTCTTC. This chain uses TRBV7-9 with TRBJ2-1, with TRBD2 matching 7 bases. Germline trimming cut 7 bases from V and 0 bases from J; bases unmatched to any gene: 18. Germline CDR1 SEHNR, CDR2 FQNEAQ (reference sequence). The CDR3 loop spans 19 amino acids.

The chain employs TRBV9 and TRBJ2-3; no firm D call. The germline gives CDR1 SGDLS, CDR2 YYNGEE. The CDR3 has 14 amino acids. V lost 2 bases and J 1 base, leaving 8 bases between the germline ends. CDR3 loop: CASSVDRGTDTQYF. Written as DNA, the CDR3 is TGTGCCAGCAGCGTCGACCGGGGCACAGATACGCAGTATTTT.

V and J are TRBV7-3 and TRBJ2-1, with 9 positions matching TRBD2. V shed 4 bases, J shed 8 bases, and the junction held 9 bases outside the gene matches. Germline CDR1 SGHTA, CDR2 FQGTGA. The CDR3 is 15 amino acids. CDR3: CASSYIAGAPHEQFF. CDR3 DNA sequence: TGTGCCAGCAGCTACATAGCGGGAGCACCGCATGAGCAGTTCTTC.

The rearrangement uses TRBV28 and TRBJ1-5; 10 bases align to TRBD1. J gave up 8 bases and V 6 bases, and 13 bases lay outside the gene matches. Per germline, CDR1 MDHEN and CDR2 SYDVKM. The CDR3 contains 16 residues. DNA for the CDR3: TGTGCCAGCAGCCCCGGGGACAGGGGTCCCTCGGAGCCCCAGCATTTT. Its translation is CASSPGDRGPSEPQHF.

This sequence joins TRBV6-1 and TRBJ2-3, with 9 bases identical to TRBD1. Germline CDR1 is MNHNS and CDR2 is SASEGT. The length of the CDR3 is 15 residues. The trim removed 6 bases at V and 2 bases at J, leaving 6 bases unmatched. This chain's CDR3 is CASRKDRGFTDTQYF. The CDR3 region has the DNA TGTGCCAGCAGGAAGGACAGGGGTTTCACAGATACGCAGTATTTT.

This chain connects TRBV5-4 to TRBJ2-5; TRBD2 might be the D (6 bases). The germline V gene encodes CDR1 SGHNT and CDR2 YYREEE (reference sequence). This CDR3 region has 16 residues. Trimming pared 3 bases from V and 0 bases from J, leaving 15 bases between. CDR3 amino acids: CASSSNRDSDQETQYF. CDR3 bases: TGTGCCAGCAGCTCAAACCGGGACTCCGACCAAGAGACCCAGTACTTC. The full variable domain, in which reference TRBV5-4 and TRBJ2-5 provide the parts outside the CDR3, is ETGVTQSPTHLIKTRGQQVTLRCSSQSGHNTVSWYQQALGQGPQFIFQYYREEENGRGNFPPRFSGLQFPNYSSELNVNALELDDSALYLCASSSNRDSDQETQYFGPGTRLLVL.

The J gene is TRBJ2-3, the V gene TRBV6-5; D uncertain. Germline values: CDR1 MNHEY, CDR2 SVGAGI. V was trimmed by 2 bases and J by 0 bases, leaving 9 bases between them. The CDR3 runs to 15 residues. The DNA for the CDR3 is TGTGCCAGCAGTTACGTTGGCACAAGCACAGATACGCAGTATTTT. It encodes CASSYVGTSTDTQYF.

The J gene is TRBJ2-7, the V gene TRBV15, with D uncertain. The CDR3 is 14 residues long. The germline V gene has CDR1 LNHNV and CDR2 YYDKDF (reference sequence). V dropped 0 bases and J dropped 3 bases, with 9 bases sitting between them. CDR3 protein: CATSRDAAVYEQYF. The CDR3 bases are TGTGCCACCAGCAGAGATGCGGCGGTCTACGAGCAGTACTTC.

V and J are TRBV6-5 and TRBJ2-7, with D tentatively TRBD2 (6 bases). V dropped 4 bases and J dropped 6 bases, with 13 bases sitting between them. Germline V CDR1 and CDR2: MNHEY, SVGAGI. The CDR3 extends over 13 amino acids. This chain's CDR3 is CASSWGRRGEQYF. The DNA of the CDR3 is TGTGCCAGCAGTTGGGGACGGAGGGGCGAGCAGTACTTC.

V and J are TRBV11-2 and TRBJ2-1; D remains unclear. Germline V CDR1 and CDR2: SGHAT, FQNNGV. CDR3 size: 12 residues. V shed 1 base and J shed 9 bases, with 7 bases lying between them. The CDR3 region has the DNA TGTGCCAGCAGCTTAGTTGGAGTTGAGCAGTTCTTC. Its translation: CASSLVGVEQFF.

The chain combines TRBV13 with TRBJ2-5; 8 bases match TRBD1. V shed 4 bases, J shed 2 bases, and the junction held 6 bases outside the gene matches. CDR1 is PRHDT, CDR2 FYEKMQ, per germline (reference sequence). This CDR3 spans 15 amino acids. The CDR3 DNA is TGTGCCAGCAGCTCCACGGGGACAGGTCAAGAGACCCAGTACTTC. Protein: CASSSTGTGQETQYF.

The chain recombines TRBV13 with TRBJ1-1; D remains unclear. Trimming removed 5 bases from V and 4 bases from J, with 11 bases in between. Looked up from germline, CDR1 is PRHDT and CDR2 is FYEKMQ (reference sequence). The CDR3 is made up of 13 amino acids. The CDR3 reads CASSTRPGTEAFF. CDR3 DNA sequence: TGTGCCAGCAGCACCAGGCCCGGCACTGAAGCTTTCTTT.

The chain links TRBV7-6 to TRBJ2-5, with D perhaps matching TRBD2 (5 bases). CDR1 and CDR2 (germline): SGHVS, FNYEAQ. This CDR3 is 13 amino acids long. V lost 5 bases and J 7 bases, leaving 14 bases between the germline ends. CDR3 nucleotides: TGTGCCAGCAGCGCCGGGAACCCTGGGACCCAGTACTTC. This encodes CASSAGNPGTQYF.

The J gene is TRBJ1-4, the V gene TRBV10-3; tentatively, D is TRBD1 (5 bases). Germline values: CDR1 ENHRY, CDR2 SYGVKD. This CDR3 spans 15 amino acids. V lost 0 bases and J lost 7, with 12 bases in between. The CDR3 DNA is TGTGCCATCAGTGAGTCACAGAGAAGGGGTGAAAAACTGTTTTTT. It translates to CAISESQRRGEKLFF.

The chain links TRBV6-1 to TRBJ1-2; weak D call: TRBD1 (5 bases). Deletions cut 4 bases from V and 5 bases from J, with 14 bases between. Germline V lookup: CDR1 MNHNS, CDR2 SASEGT. The CDR3 loop spans 14 amino acids. The CDR3 is CASSAGREGYGYTF. CDR3 DNA: TGTGCCAGCAGTGCGGGACGGGAGGGATATGGCTACACCTTC.

The V call is TRBV11-2, the J call TRBJ1-5; D unclear. V was trimmed by 0 bases and J by 6 bases, leaving 12 bases between them. There are 15 residues in the CDR3. Germline CDR1 and CDR2: SGHAT and FQNNGV. CDR3 bases: TGTGCCAGCAGCTTAGATTCGAGGCGAGGTCAGCCCCAGCATTTT. This sequence encodes CASSLDSRRGQPQHF.

The rearrangement uses TRBV6-1 and TRBJ1-4, with TRBD1 identical over 7 bases. Germline loops: CDR1 MNHNS, CDR2 SASEGT. V lost 7 bases to trimming and J lost 5 bases; unmatched junction nucleotides: 7. The CDR3 is made up of 14 amino acids. In nucleotides, the CDR3 is TGTGCCAGCACAACCAGGGGGTTAAATGAAAAACTGTTTTTT. Encoded protein: CASTTRGLNEKLFF.

CDR3 region: CACQVRGGLEPQHF. The CDR3 nucleotides read TGTGCCTGCCAGGTTCGAGGGGGCCTTGAGCCCCAGCATTTT. The chain is built from TRBV30 and TRBJ1-5; 7 bases match TRBD1. Germline values: CDR1 GTSNPN, CDR2 SVGIG (reference sequence). Trimming took 6 bases from V and 8 from J; bases not matched to a gene: 13. This CDR3 is 14 amino acids long.

The gene calls are TRBV10-3 and TRBJ1-1; D possibly corresponds to TRBD1 (6 bases). The CDR3 has 14 residues. CDR1 is ENHRY and CDR2 is SYGVKD in the germline V gene. The V gene lost 6 bases and the J gene lost 1 base, with 12 bases spanning the gap. CDR3 residues: CAIRTAGENTEAFF. The CDR3 DNA is TGTGCCATCAGAACTGCAGGGGAGAACACTGAAGCTTTCTTT.

The V call is TRBV6-4, the J call TRBJ1-5; D is ambiguous. The CDR3 runs 14 residues. V was clipped by 6 bases and J by 2 bases, with 11 bases between them. The V gene's germline CDR1 is MRHNA and CDR2 SNTAGT. This CDR3 reads CASSADIGNQPQHF. In nucleotides, the CDR3 is TGTGCCAGCAGCGCCGACATAGGCAATCAGCCCCAGCATTTT.

The chain uses TRBV4-1 and TRBJ2-3; TRBD2 agrees at 12 bases. With 3 bases clipped from V and 0 bases from J, the junction kept 19 bases outside the gene matches. Germline-derived CDR1 and CDR2 are MGHRA and YSYEKL. There are 22 residues in the CDR3. CDR3 bases: TGCGCCAGCAGCCAGGAGATCCCACTGGGACTAGCGGGCTCAGGAAGCACAGATACGCAGTATTTT. Protein product: CASSQEIPLGLAGSGSTDTQYF.

CDR3 nucleotide sequence: TGTGCCAGCAGTCCCGGACTAGTCGAACGCACAGATACGCAGTATTTT. It encodes CASSPGLVERTDTQYF. This chain links TRBV27 with TRBJ2-3; 7 bases are shared with TRBD2. The length of the CDR3 is 16 residues. With V trimmed by 5 bases and J by 1 base, 9 bases remained unmatched. Germline V gene lookup returns CDR1 MNHEY and CDR2 SMNVEV (reference sequence).

The CDR3 sequence: CASSLEIVYEQYF. The CDR3 DNA reads TGTGCCAGCAGCCTGGAGATAGTCTACGAGCAGTACTTC. V is TRBV7-9 and J is TRBJ2-7; unclear D gene. CDR1 is SEHNR and CDR2 is FQNEAQ in the germline V gene (reference sequence). Trimming left V 5 bases short and J 3 bases short, with 11 bases between. The CDR3 sequence is 13 residues long.